The present entry profiles one T cell receptor beta chain with its context. Its antigen is unknown. The data belong to a study of response to subunit inactivated influenza vaccine. General study results and limits: That few new T cells are recruited by each seasonal influenza vaccination was the authors' suggestion.

TCRdb passed the RT-PCR reads through MiXCR, listing each CDR3 protein once. The table lists roughly 760,000 distinct CDR3 sequences, 20% to 25% of them singletons. Germline CDR1 reads MNHEY; CDR2 reads SVGEGT. CDR3 length: 17 amino acids. Trimming at V came to 3 bases and at J to 1 base, leaving 9 bases not matched to a gene. The specimen was PBMCs from blood, collected roughly 5 days after vaccination. The chain joins TRBV6-2 or TRBV6-3 to TRBJ2-1; 7 positions agree with TRBD1. This TCR derives from a man aged 50-60 years who received an inactivated influenza vaccine. In DNA, the CDR3 is TGTGCCAGCAGTTATCCAAAGACAGGGAATTCCTACAATGAGCAGTTCTTC. Translating gives CASSYPKTGNSYNEQFF.